This entry lists 8 T cell receptor beta chains sequenced from one sample in a study of shared clonotypes between healthy human individuals. Data came from immunoSEQ multiplex PCR; TCRdb stores just in-frame clones and leaves some out. The sample lists approximately 400,000 clones, about 96% occurring once. Sequencing was done on a sample of memory CD8+ T cells sorted from blood. Subset in this sample: CD45RO+ cells pooled with CCR7-negative TemRA cells. The receptors were sampled from a man aged 30 to 45 in good health.

The V call is TRBV5-4, the J call TRBJ2-7; TRBD2 aligns across 8 bases. V dropped 4 bases and J dropped 6; count of bases not matched to a gene: 0. This CDR3 is 11 amino acids long. Germline CDR1 SGHNT, CDR2 YYREEE (reference sequence). CDR3 region: CASSREGEQYF. In DNA form, the CDR3 reads TGTGCCAGCAGCCGGGAGGGCGAGCAGTACTTC.

The V call is TRBV6-5, the J call TRBJ2-2; D gene ambiguous. This CDR3 has 12 residues. Trimming took off 2 bases at V and 6 bases at J, with 4 bases between the two ends. Per the germline V gene, CDR1 is MNHEY and CDR2 is SVGAGI. The CDR3 DNA follows: TGTGCCAGCAGTTACAGGGCCGGGGAGCTGTTTTTT. It specifies CASSYRAGELFF.

This chain links TRBV19 with TRBJ2-6; the D gene is possibly TRBD1 (6 bases). The CDR3 is 16 residues long. The ends were cut back, 5 bases at V and 0 bases at J, with 11 bases in the middle. CDR1 LNHDA and CDR2 SQIVND come from the germline V gene (reference sequence). The CDR3 region is CASSGRDNSGANVLTF. The CDR3, as DNA: TGTGCCAGTAGTGGCCGGGACAACTCTGGGGCCAACGTCCTGACTTTC.

The chain links TRBV20-1 to TRBJ2-5; the D call may be TRBD1 or TRBD2 (5 bases each). Trimming left V 3 bases short and J 6 bases short, with 8 bases between. The germline V gene encodes CDR1 DFQATT and CDR2 SNEGSKA (reference sequence). CDR3 length: 11 amino acids. DNA of the CDR3: TGCAGTGCTAGTTGGGGGAAGACCCAGTACTTC. Protein sequence: CSASWGKTQYF.

The gene calls are TRBV30 and TRBJ2-1; D gene unclear. Germline-derived CDR1 and CDR2 are GTSNPN and SVGIG (reference sequence). V was pared by 3 bases and J by 2 bases, with 14 bases between. This CDR3 is built from 15 residues. Here the CDR3 DNA reads TGTGCCTGGAGCTTAATACCGTTCGCCTACAATGAGCAGTTCTTC. It encodes CAWSLIPFAYNEQFF.

The chain uses TRBV6-5 and TRBJ2-7, with TRBD1 identical over 7 bases. The J segment lost 0 bases and the V segment lost 6 bases, leaving 5 bases of the junction unmatched. The V gene's germline CDR1 is MNHEY and CDR2 SVGAGI. The CDR3 sequence is 14 residues long. CDR3 in DNA: TGTGCCAGCAGCCGGGACAGCCGCTCCTACGAGCAGTACTTC. Its translation: CASSRDSRSYEQYF.

This chain joins TRBV5-1 and TRBJ2-2; 7 positions agree with TRBD2. Germline CDR1 is SGHRS and CDR2 is YFSETQ. The CDR3 is made up of 17 amino acids. Trimming removed 2 bases from V and 4 bases from J; junction bases left unmatched: 11. CDR3 in DNA: TGCGCCAGCAGCTTACCCCTGGGGGGGGTCGGCACCGGGGAGCTGTTTTTT. Translated, it gives CASSLPLGGVGTGELFF.

V and J are TRBV30 and TRBJ1-2; D may be TRBD1 (6 bases). The CDR3 length is 13 residues. Germline-derived CDR1 and CDR2 are GTSNPN and SVGIG (reference sequence). V was pared by 4 bases and J by 5 bases, with 14 bases between. CDR3 residues: CAWKRGLGYGYTF. CDR3 DNA sequence: TGTGCCTGGAAGAGGGGGTTGGGGTATGGCTACACCTTC.